This T cell receptor (beta chain) was sequenced for a study of blood T cell repertoires in COVID-19. For the study at large: Samples of COVID-19 (acute and convalescent) were obtained from the United States, Italy and Spain.

As processed by the authors: Amplified reference gene primers provided the basis for estimating nucleated cell counts. The data were produced by immunoSEQ multiplex PCR, yet TCRdb's version contains in-frame clones alone and is incomplete. V and J calls and clone size are as listed in that table; D and trimming were resolved from the DNA. This table holds some 88,000 clones, over 65% found once. Sequencing was performed on peripheral blood. The sequence was collected from a woman in her seventies with acute or convalescent COVID-19.

DNA of the CDR3: TGTGCCTGGGACGCAGGGAGGGGGTACTATGGCTACACCTTC. Translation gives CAWDAGRGYYGYTF. This chain uses TRBV30 with TRBJ1-2; a possible D gene is TRBD1 (6 bases). V dropped 5 bases and J dropped 3 bases, with 16 bases sitting between them. Per the germline V gene, CDR1 is GTSNPN and CDR2 is SVGIG (reference sequence). The CDR3 totals 14 residues.